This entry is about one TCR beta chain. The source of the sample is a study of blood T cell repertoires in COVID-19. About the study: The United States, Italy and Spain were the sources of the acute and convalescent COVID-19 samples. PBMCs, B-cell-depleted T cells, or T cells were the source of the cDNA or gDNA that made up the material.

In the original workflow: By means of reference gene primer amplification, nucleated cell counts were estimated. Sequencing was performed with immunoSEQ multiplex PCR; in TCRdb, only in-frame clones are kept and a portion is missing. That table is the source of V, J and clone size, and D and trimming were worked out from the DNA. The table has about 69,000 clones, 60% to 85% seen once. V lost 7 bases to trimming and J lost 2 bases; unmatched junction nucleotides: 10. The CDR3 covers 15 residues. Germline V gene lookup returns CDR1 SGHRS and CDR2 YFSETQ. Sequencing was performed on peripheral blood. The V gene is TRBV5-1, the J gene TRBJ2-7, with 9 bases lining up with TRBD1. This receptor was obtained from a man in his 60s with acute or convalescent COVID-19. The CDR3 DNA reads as TGCGCCAGCGCGGGGGCGACAGGGGGGACCTACGAGCAGTACTTC. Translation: CASAGATGGTYEQYF.